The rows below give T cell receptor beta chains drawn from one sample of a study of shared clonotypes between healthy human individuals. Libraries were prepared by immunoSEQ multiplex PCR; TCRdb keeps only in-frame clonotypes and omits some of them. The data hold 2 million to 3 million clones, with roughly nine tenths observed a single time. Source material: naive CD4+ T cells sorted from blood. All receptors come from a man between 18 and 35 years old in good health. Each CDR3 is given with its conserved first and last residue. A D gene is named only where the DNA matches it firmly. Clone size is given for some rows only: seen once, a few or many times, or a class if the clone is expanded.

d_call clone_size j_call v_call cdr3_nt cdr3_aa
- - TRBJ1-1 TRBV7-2 TGTGCCAGCAGCCCTATCCCAGGGCTCGACACTGAAGCTTTCTTT CASSPIPGLDTEAFF
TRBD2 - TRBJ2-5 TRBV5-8 TGTGCCAGCAGCACCGTGGGACTAGCGGGGAAAGAGACCCAGTACTTC CASSTVGLAGKETQYF
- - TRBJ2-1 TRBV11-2 TGTGCCAGCAGCTTAGGTGCGGCCGGGGAGCAGTTCTTC CASSLGAAGEQFF
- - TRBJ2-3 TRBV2 TGTGCCAGCAGCCCCGGGGACCCTAAAAGGGGAGATACGCAGTATTTT CASSPGDPKRGDTQYF
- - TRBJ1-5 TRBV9 TGTGCCAGCAGCGTAGGGGGGATAAGCAATCAGCCCCAGCATTTT CASSVGGISNQPQHF
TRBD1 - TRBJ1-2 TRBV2 TGTGCCAGCAGGTCGGCAGGGGGCTATGGCTACACCTTC CASRSAGGYGYTF
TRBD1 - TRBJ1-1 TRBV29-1 TGCAGCGTAGCTCGACAGGGGGCCACTGAAGCTTTCTTT CSVARQGATEAFF
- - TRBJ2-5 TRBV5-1 TGCGCCAGCAGCACCGGAGGAGGGGAGACCCAGTACTTC CASSTGGGETQYF
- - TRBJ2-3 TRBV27 TGTGCCAGCAGTTTTATAGCGGATACGCAGTATTTT CASSFIADTQYF
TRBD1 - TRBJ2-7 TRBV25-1 TGTGCCAGCAGTCCCCGGGACAGGGTCCGCGAGCAGTACTTC CASSPRDRVREQYF
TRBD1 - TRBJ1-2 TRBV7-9 TGTGCCAGCAGCTTATTACACCCCGGACAGGGGGCGCGTGGCTACACCTTC CASSLLHPGQGARGYTF
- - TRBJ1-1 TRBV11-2 TGTGCCAGCAGCCCTTTTTCCGGTCCCCTGGCTTTCTTT CASSPFSGPLAFF
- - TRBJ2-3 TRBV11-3 TGTGCCAGCAGCCTAGGAATGCGGGACACAGATACGCAGTATTTT CASSLGMRDTDTQYF
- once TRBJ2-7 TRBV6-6 TGTGCCAGCAGTTACTCGAGGGTCACCTACGAGCAGTACTTC CASSYSRVTYEQYF
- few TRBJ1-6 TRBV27 TGTGCCAGCAGTGAGGGATCTAATTCACCCCTCCACTTT CASSEGSNSPLHF
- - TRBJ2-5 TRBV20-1 TGCAGTGCCGGGCCAGAGACCCAGTACTTC CSAGPETQYF
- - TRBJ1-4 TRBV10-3 TGTGCCATCAGAGCAGGGGCAACTAATGAAAAACTGTTTTTT CAIRAGATNEKLFF